The next 16 T cell receptor beta chains were all read from a single sample in a study of response to subunit inactivated influenza vaccine (dated by TCRdb to 2017 to 2018). The method was RT-PCR. Instrument used: Illumina HiSeq 2500. TCRdb applied fastp at Q25 and MiXCR to the public reads, then kept only in-frame beta chains. Every entry covers one CDR3 protein and lists the most common genes and DNA from its rows. For this sample there are 150,000 to 200,000 distinct CDR3 sequences; about a tenth appear just once. The top ten clonotypes cover about 11% of the sample. The material sequenced was non-naive T cells sorted from PBMCs, taken on the day of vaccination. The sample's cell subset or site, from its label and the paper: memory T cell fraction. The receptors stem from a man over 45 who received an inactivated influenza vaccine. Donor details come from another sample of the same person, matched by shared clones.

This rearrangement joins TRBV12-3 or TRBV12-4 to TRBJ2-7; D call uncertain. The CDR3 is 11 residues long. V was shortened by 5 bases and J by 3 bases, with 5 bases between the two germline ends. CDR3: CASSELYEQYF. The CDR3 bases are TGTGCCAGCAGTGAACTCTACGAGCAGTACTTC.

The chain employs TRBV28 and TRBJ2-4, with 11 bases fitting TRBD2. The germline CDR1 and CDR2 sequences are MDHEN and SYDVKM. The trim removed 6 bases at V and 7 bases at J, leaving 5 bases unmatched. There are 14 residues in the CDR3. CDR3 amino acids: CASRVAGGNNIQYF. Here the CDR3 DNA reads TGTGCCAGCAGGGTAGCGGGGGGGAATAACATTCAGTACTTC.

The V and J genes are TRBV11-2 and TRBJ2-2; no definite D call. The germline V gene encodes CDR1 SGHAT and CDR2 FQNNGV. CDR3 length: 14 amino acids. V was pared by 5 bases and J by 4 bases, with 11 bases between. The CDR3 region is CASSVKIATGELFF. DNA of the CDR3: TGTGCCAGCAGCGTAAAAATTGCCACCGGGGAGCTGTTTTTT.

The sample holds many counts of this clonotype. The chain carries TRBV12-3 or TRBV12-4 and TRBJ2-3; 9 bases map to TRBD2. The CDR3 spans 17 residues. V was clipped by 1 base and J by 0 bases; unmatched bases: 5. The CDR3 coding sequence is TGTGCCAGCAGTTTAGGGATTAGCGGGGGTAGCACAGATACGCAGTATTTT. Encoded protein: CASSLGISGGSTDTQYF.

This clonotype turned up a few times. The rearrangement links TRBV3-1 to TRBJ2-5; 11 nucleotides match TRBD2. Germline loops: CDR1 LGHDT, CDR2 YNNKEL (reference sequence). The CDR3 totals 18 residues. V dropped 3 bases and J dropped 3; count of bases not matched to a gene: 12. CDR3 sequence: CASSQGGLGLAAKETQYF. In DNA form, the CDR3 reads TGTGCCAGCAGCCAGGGAGGATTGGGACTAGCGGCAAAAGAGACCCAGTACTTC.

The rearrangement links TRBV7-9 to TRBJ2-2, with D possibly matching TRBD1 (5 bases). V was trimmed by 7 bases and J by 1 base, leaving 10 bases between them. Germline V lookup: CDR1 SEHNR, CDR2 FQNEAQ (reference sequence). This CDR3 is built from 14 residues. This CDR3 is CASIRERNTGELFF. The CDR3 coding sequence is TGTGCCAGCATCAGGGAAAGGAACACCGGGGAGCTGTTTTTT.

This clonotype was recorded many times. V is TRBV7-8 and J is TRBJ2-7; the D call may be TRBD1 or TRBD2 (5 bases each). The V gene's germline CDR1 is SGHVS and CDR2 FQNEAQ. V lost 6 bases, J lost 0 bases, and 21 bases lay in between. The CDR3 runs 17 residues. The CDR3 spells CASRRGASSSPSYEQYF. Written as DNA, the CDR3 is TGTGCCAGCAGGAGGGGCGCTTCTAGTTCCCCCTCCTACGAGCAGTACTTC.

The V gene is TRBV28, the J gene TRBJ2-7, with TRBD1 identical over 7 bases. CDR1 is MDHEN, CDR2 SYDVKM, per germline. There are 16 residues in the CDR3. After removal of 3 bases from V and 0 bases from J, the junction contained 8 bases not matched to a gene. Here the CDR3 reads CASSLGPGGFSYEQYF. The CDR3 nucleotides read TGTGCCAGCAGTTTGGGTCCAGGGGGTTTCTCCTACGAGCAGTACTTC.

This clonotype occurred many times. The genes are TRBV20-1 and TRBJ2-5; 7 bases fit TRBD2. Germline V gives CDR1 DFQATT, CDR2 SNEGSKA (reference sequence). J gave up 5 bases and V 2 bases, and 23 bases lay outside the gene matches. CDR3 length equals 19 residues. CDR3 nucleotide sequence: TGCAGTGCTAGACCCGGGGGGAGAGAGAAACCCTCCCACCGGGAGACCCAGTACTTC. Translated, it gives CSARPGGREKPSHRETQYF.

This clonotype has a count of ten or more. V and J are TRBV6-2 or TRBV6-3 and TRBJ1-5; a possible D gene is TRBD1 (5 bases). The V gene lost 6 bases and the J gene lost 1 base, with 10 bases spanning the gap. This CDR3 contains 14 residues. Germline values: CDR1 MNHEY, CDR2 SVGEGT. This chain's CDR3 is CASSPDRSNQPQHF. The CDR3 DNA reads as TGTGCCAGCAGCCCTGACAGAAGCAATCAGCCCCAGCATTTT.

This clonotype was picked up many times. The V gene is TRBV11-2, the J gene TRBJ2-1; possible D gene TRBD2, 6 bases. The V end was cut by 4 bases, the J end by 6 bases, with 19 bases between. Germline values: CDR1 SGHAT, CDR2 FQNNGV. CDR3 length: 16 amino acids. CDR3 sequence (DNA): TGTGCCAGCAGCTCCCTAGGGAGGCAGCTGAGCAATGAGCAGTTCTTC. This codes for CASSSLGRQLSNEQFF.

This chain uses TRBV5-1 with TRBJ2-1; 8 bases match TRBD1. The CDR3 covers 17 residues. The germline gives CDR1 SGHRS, CDR2 YFSETQ. V shed 4 bases and J 0 bases; nucleotides not matched to a gene: 9. The DNA for the CDR3 is TGCGCCAGCAGCACAGGCGCTACAGGGGGCTCCTACAATGAGCAGTTCTTC. Translation: CASSTGATGGSYNEQFF.

This chain connects TRBV2 to TRBJ2-3; tentatively, D is TRBD2 (5 bases). This CDR3 spans 15 amino acids. Germline CDR1 SNHLY, CDR2 FYNNEI. Trimming took 3 bases from V and 7 from J, leaving 17 bases between them. The CDR3 coding sequence is TGTGCCAGCAGTGAGGGAACGGGAAGAGCGCATACGCAGTATTTT. Amino acid sequence: CASSEGTGRAHTQYF.

This clonotype has at least ten counts. The J gene is TRBJ1-1, the V gene TRBV18; 9 nucleotides align to TRBD1. V gave up 3 bases and J gave up 8 bases; unmatched junction bases: 10. CDR3 length: 15 amino acids. Germline V gene sequence: CDR1 KGHSH, CDR2 LQKENI. In DNA, the CDR3 is TGTGCCAGCTCACCGGCACAGGGGGCGTTTATGGAAGCTTTCTTT. Protein sequence: CASSPAQGAFMEAFF. Looking up the rest from reference TRBV18 and TRBJ1-1 gives the full variable domain: NAGVMQNPRHLVRRRGQEARLRCSPMKGHSHVYWYRQLPEEGLKFMVYLQKENIIDESGMPKERFSAEFPKEGPSILRIQQVVRGDSAAYFCASSPAQGAFMEAFFGQGTRLTVV.

This clonotype occurred a few times. The rearrangement joins TRBV18 to TRBJ2-2, with a weak D call TRBD2 (6 bases). CDR3 size: 15 residues. Trimming left V 10 bases short and J 7 bases short, with 22 bases between. From germline, CDR1 is KGHSH and CDR2 LQKENI. CDR3 in amino acids: CATTLEGRAFGELFF. For the CDR3, the DNA is TGTGCCACCACCTTGGAGGGCAGAGCGTTCGGGGAGCTGTTTTTT. The full variable domain, in which reference TRBV18 and TRBJ2-2 provide the parts outside the CDR3, is NAGVMQNPRHLVRRRGQEARLRCSPMKGHSHVYWYRQLPEEGLKFMVYLQKENIIDESGMPKERFSAEFPKEGPSILRIQQVVRGDSAAYFCATTLEGRAFGELFFGEGSRLTVL.

This clonotype was counted only a few times. The rearrangement uses TRBV11-1 and TRBJ2-1, with 15 nucleotides matching TRBD2. Germline loops: CDR1 SGHAT, CDR2 FQDESV (reference sequence). Trimming took 7 bases from V and 0 from J; bases not matched to a gene: 13. The CDR3 is 20 amino acids. The CDR3 reads CASTPDPGLAGGRSYNEQFF. CDR3 nucleotide sequence: TGTGCCAGCACCCCCGATCCGGGACTAGCGGGGGGCCGCTCCTACAATGAGCAGTTCTTC.